This is a list of T cell receptor beta chains from one sample in a study of human T cells and chemical hapten exposure. TCRdb called the RACE reads again in MiXCR, with one record for every CDR3 protein. The profile shows about 340,000 distinct CDR3 sequences, under 9% of them singletons. The source was whole blood, collected in connection with sensitization to the hapten diphenylcyclopropenone (DPC). These receptors were collected from a woman aged 18-35 years with alopecia areata. Some clones in this sample may be carry-over from other donors' samples. The CDR3 runs from the conserved cysteine through the conserved F or W. D genes are given only for firm matches. Clone size, where shown, is once, few, many, or a class for clones that have expanded.

j_call v_call d_call clone_size cdr3_aa cdr3_nt
TRBJ1-2 TRBV7-3 TRBD1 . CASSPGTGDHYGYTF TGTGCCAGCAGCCCTGGGACAGGGGATCACTATGGCTACACCTTC
TRBJ1-5 TRBV6-1 TRBD1 . CASSEAMGQGNQPQHF TGTGCCAGCAGTGAAGCTATGGGACAGGGCAATCAGCCCCAGCATTTT
TRBJ2-2 TRBV12-3/TRBV12-4 TRBD1 few CASGQGINTGELFF TGTGCCAGCGGACAGGGGATTAACACCGGGGAGCTGTTTTTT
TRBJ2-2 TRBV6-2/TRBV6-3 TRBD1 many CASREGATNTGELFF TGTGCCAGCCGTGAGGGGGCGACTAACACCGGGGAGCTGTTTTTT
TRBJ1-2 TRBV29-1 TRBD1 . CSARTGDGYTF TGCAGCGCACGGACAGGCGATGGCTACACCTTC
TRBJ2-5 TRBV4-1 TRBD2 . CASSPGTSRETQYF TGCGCCAGCAGCCCCGGGACTAGCCGAGAGACCCAGTACTTC
TRBJ1-2 TRBV19 . . CASSMELLLDGYTF TGTGCCAGTAGTATGGAACTCCTACTAGATGGCTACACCTTC
TRBJ2-3 TRBV7-2 TRBD1 . CASSTRQGGADTQYF TGTGCCAGCAGCACGAGACAGGGTGGAGCAGATACGCAGTATTTT
TRBJ2-3 TRBV27 TRBD2 . CASSSPAGLTSTDTQYF TGTGCCAGCAGTTCCCCAGCGGGACTTACTAGCACAGATACGCAGTATTTT
TRBJ2-7 TRBV9 . many CASSVVGSSYEQYF TGTGCCAGCAGCGTAGTGGGCAGCTCCTACGAGCAGTACTTC
TRBJ1-1 TRBV12-3/TRBV12-4 . many CASSLMVGGTEAFF TGTGCCAGCAGTTTAATGGTCGGGGGCACTGAAGCTTTCTTT
TRBJ1-1 TRBV6-2/TRBV6-3 . . CASSSQNMGAFF TGTGCCAGCAGTTCACAAAATATGGGAGCTTTCTTT